This T cell receptor (beta chain) was documented in a study of CD8+ T cells in alopecia areata. This clone was detected only once. As to treatment: oral pan-JAK inhibitor, 5-10 mg twice daily. RNA extraction was followed by reverse transcription into cDNA, which acted as the sequencing template. Clones were sequenced by immunoSEQ multiplex PCR, and TCRdb holds only the in-frame ones, with some missing. The sample contains over 60,000 clones, 46% of which appear only once. This clonotype originated in a human donor with alopecia areata. The specimen comprised CD8+ T cells sorted from blood, sampled at roughly week 36, from a patient treated with tofacitinib.

CDR3 coding DNA: TGTGCCAGCAGCTCCCAGGACGTCTACGAGCAGTACTTC. As protein: CASSSQDVYEQYF. V and J are TRBV7-9 and TRBJ2-7; no reliable D call. The length of the CDR3 is 13 residues. V was shortened by 4 bases and J by 3 bases, with 10 bases between the two germline ends. The germline V gene has CDR1 SEHNR and CDR2 FQNEAQ (reference sequence).